The 8 T cell receptor beta chains below come from one sample, sequenced in a study of OX40 agonist ivuxolimab in advanced cancers. Here immunoSEQ multiplex PCR was the method, and the copy in TCRdb shows in-frame clones only, minus some. The data hold roughly 80,000 clones, with roughly 82% observed a single time. The sequences come from CD4+ or CD8+ T cells sorted from blood, collected in a trial of the OX40 agonist ivuxolimab. All receptors come from an adult with an advanced solid tumor such as melanoma, head and neck, liver or kidney cancer.

The V gene is TRBV6-4, the J gene TRBJ2-5; TRBD1 agrees at 11 bases. The better agreement between TRBJ2-7 and the DNA end casts doubt on the J call. This CDR3 has 14 residues. CDR1 and CDR2 from the germline V gene are MRHNA and SNTAGT. The CDR3 region has the DNA TGTGCCAGCAGTCGCGGGACAGGGGGCTACGAGCAGTACTTC. This gives the protein CASSRGTGGYEQYF.

V usage is TRBV6-1 and J usage is TRBJ1-3; possible D gene TRBD1, 5 bases. The CDR3 is 16 amino acids. V lost 3 bases and J 0 bases, leaving 12 bases between the germline ends. Germline V gives CDR1 MNHNS, CDR2 SASEGT. CDR3 DNA sequence: TGTGCCAGCAGTGATAAAACAGGCCCCTCTGGAAACACCATATATTTT. It specifies CASSDKTGPSGNTIYF.

The chain combines TRBV5-1 with TRBJ1-1; weak D call: TRBD1 (5 bases). This CDR3 comprises 16 residues. CDR1 is SGHRS and CDR2 is YFSETQ in the germline V gene. V lost 5 bases to trimming and J lost 1 base, with 18 bases between them. CDR3 loop: CASRSEVRGRNTEAFF. The CDR3 DNA sequence: TGCGCCAGCAGGTCGGAAGTTCGGGGGAGGAACACTGAAGCTTTCTTT. Complete variable domain (other parts from reference TRBV5-1 and TRBJ1-1): KAGVTQTPRYLIKTRGQQVTLSCSPISGHRSVSWYQQTPGQGLQFLFEYFSETQRNKGNFPGRFSGRQFSNSRSEMNVSTLELGDSALYLCASRSEVRGRNTEAFFGQGTRLTVV.

The chain has TRBV4-2 and TRBJ2-1, with a possible D match to TRBD2 (6 bases). In germline, CDR1 is LGHNA, CDR2 YNFKEQ. V was cut by 5 bases and J by 7 bases, with 12 bases left in between. The CDR3 runs to 13 residues. DNA of the CDR3: TGTGCCAGCAGCTTGGCTAGCGAGAATGAGCAGTTCTTC. It codes for CASSLASENEQFF.

This rearrangement joins TRBV20-1 to TRBJ1-2; D is unclear. CDR3 length equals 11 residues. Germline V gene sequence: CDR1 DFQATT, CDR2 SNEGSKA (reference sequence). Between the trimmed V and J ends, which lost 1 base and 5 bases, there was a span of 5 bases. CDR3 in amino acids: CSARGEYGYTF. CDR3 in DNA: TGCAGTGCTAGAGGGGAGTATGGCTACACCTTC.

This sequence joins TRBV18 and TRBJ1-5, with D unresolved. The CDR3 totals 14 residues. The ends were cut back, 3 bases at V and 2 bases at J, with 8 bases in the middle. CDR1 and CDR2 (germline): KGHSH, LQKENI. CDR3 DNA sequence: TGTGCCAGCTCACCCGGCGACGGCAATCAGCCCCAGCATTTT. It translates to CASSPGDGNQPQHF.

The V gene is TRBV19, the J gene TRBJ1-5; TRBD1 matches at 11 bases. The germline V gene encodes CDR1 LNHDA and CDR2 SQIVND (reference sequence). The CDR3 is 14 amino acids. V lost 5 bases, J lost 4 bases, and 1 base stayed unmatched. The CDR3 here is CASSGTGGNQPQHF. The CDR3 bases are TGTGCCAGTAGTGGGACAGGGGGAAATCAGCCCCAGCATTTT.

This chain uses TRBV9 with TRBJ1-4, with D possibly TRBD1 on 5 matching bases. V was clipped by 4 bases and J by 0 bases, with 10 bases between them. CDR1 and CDR2 from the germline V gene are SGDLS and YYNGEE. The CDR3 spans 15 residues. Here the CDR3 DNA reads TGTGCCAGCAGCCCGGGGGGGACAACTAATGAAAAACTGTTTTTT. Protein sequence: CASSPGGTTNEKLFF.